These 11 T cell receptor beta chains share one sample of origin, sequenced in a study of cytomegalovirus exposure and HLA in healthy donors. PCR amplification relied on 60 Vbeta primers (plus 13 Jbeta primers). Assay: immunoSEQ multiplex PCR; the TCRdb copy retains only in-frame clones and omits some. This sample has 150,000 to 200,000 clones, with 65% to 85% found just once. Sequencing was done on a sample of PBMCs. Every receptor here comes from a woman aged 40 to 50 in good health and CMV-seropositive.

This chain connects TRBV10-3 to TRBJ1-1; D remains unclear. The CDR3 consists of 15 residues. Germline V gives CDR1 ENHRY, CDR2 SYGVKD. V was shortened by 0 bases and J by 3 bases, with 11 bases between the two germline ends. CDR3 in amino acids: CAISESRQSDTEAFF. CDR3 nucleotides: TGTGCCATCAGTGAGTCGAGGCAGAGCGACACTGAAGCTTTCTTT.

CDR3 sequence: CASSQGVVRVSTGELFF. CDR3 coding DNA: TGCGCCAGCAGCCAAGGGGTTGTGAGGGTGTCGACCGGGGAGCTGTTTTTT. The chain uses TRBV4-3 and TRBJ2-2; perhaps TRBD2 as D (5 bases). There are 17 residues in the CDR3. The germline V gene encodes CDR1 LGHNA and CDR2 YSLEER. The ends were cut back, 1 base at V and 5 bases at J, with 17 bases in the middle.

This chain links TRBV5-5 with TRBJ2-7; TRBD1 might be the D (6 bases). The V gene's germline CDR1 is SGHKS and CDR2 YYEKEE (reference sequence). CDR3 length equals 16 residues. V was clipped by 1 base and J by 0 bases, with 14 bases between them. As DNA, the CDR3 is TGTGCCAGCAGCTTGACAGGGAGCCAAAGCTCCTACGAGCAGTACTTC. This translates into CASSLTGSQSSYEQYF.

This chain uses TRBV7-9 with TRBJ2-1; 8 nucleotides match TRBD2. V lost 5 bases and J lost 0; bases outside the gene matches: 9. The CDR3 loop spans 17 amino acids. Per the germline V gene, CDR1 is SEHNR and CDR2 is FQNEAQ (reference sequence). CDR3 in amino acids: CASSNRLASYSYNEQFF. CDR3 DNA sequence: TGTGCCAGCAGCAACAGACTAGCGTCCTACTCCTACAATGAGCAGTTCTTC.

V usage is TRBV10-1 and J usage is TRBJ2-7; D is possibly TRBD1 (5 bases). The CDR3 totals 13 residues. The germline V gene has CDR1 WNHNN and CDR2 SYGVQD (reference sequence). V was trimmed by 3 bases and J by 0 bases, leaving 6 bases between them. The CDR3 reads CASSDRVSYEQYF. In DNA form, the CDR3 reads TGCGCCAGCAGTGACAGGGTCTCCTACGAGCAGTACTTC.

This chain connects TRBV5-4 to TRBJ2-3; the D gene is possibly TRBD1 (5 bases). The CDR3 runs 16 residues. Trimming left V 1 base short and J 0 bases short, with 12 bases between. Germline CDR1 and CDR2: SGHNT and YYREEE (reference sequence). This CDR3 reads CASSLFMTASTDTQYF. The CDR3 DNA reads as TGTGCCAGCAGCTTGTTTATGACAGCTAGCACAGATACGCAGTATTTT.

The chain employs TRBV19 and TRBJ1-6; perhaps TRBD1 as D (5 bases). This CDR3 region has 14 residues. The germline V and J ends were trimmed by 6 bases and 1 base, with 7 bases remaining between them. The germline CDR1 and CDR2 sequences are LNHDA and SQIVND (reference sequence). CDR3 amino acids: CASRPGSYNSPLHF. In DNA form, the CDR3 reads TGTGCCAGTAGACCAGGGTCCTATAATTCACCCCTCCACTTT.

This chain joins TRBV10-2 and TRBJ2-7; 11 bases fit TRBD1. V shed 6 bases, J shed 4 bases, and the junction held 8 bases outside the gene matches. The CDR3 is made up of 15 amino acids. CDR1 is WSHSY and CDR2 is SAAADI in the germline V gene. The DNA of the CDR3 is TGCGCCAGCAGGCCCGGGACAGGGGGGAGTTACGAGCAGTACTTC. Amino acids: CASRPGTGGSYEQYF.

This clone has a single count. V is TRBV11-3 and J is TRBJ1-6; perhaps TRBD1 as D (5 bases). This CDR3 is built from 14 residues. Trimming took 3 bases from V and 5 from J, leaving 8 bases between them. Germline CDR1 reads SGHNT; CDR2 reads YENEEA. As DNA, the CDR3 is TGTGCCAGCAGCTTTAGACAGCATAATTCACCCCTCCACTTT. It encodes CASSFRQHNSPLHF.

The V gene is TRBV30, the J gene TRBJ2-3; the match to TRBD2 covers 9 bases. This CDR3 has 14 residues. V lost 3 bases, J lost 5 bases, and 6 bases stayed unmatched. Per the germline V gene, CDR1 is GTSNPN and CDR2 is SVGIG (reference sequence). This CDR3 is CAWSPNSGRDTQYF. The CDR3 region has the DNA TGTGCCTGGAGCCCTAATAGCGGGAGAGATACGCAGTATTTT.

The chain joins TRBV6-5 to TRBJ1-2; D perhaps matches TRBD1 (5 bases). The CDR3 loop spans 14 amino acids. V was cut by 4 bases and J by 4 bases, with 13 bases left in between. In germline, CDR1 is MNHEY, CDR2 SVGAGI. The CDR3 DNA reads TGTGCCAGCAGTTCGATCAGACAGTCCTATGGCTACACCTTC. Translated: CASSSIRQSYGYTF.